These 18 T cell receptor beta chains came from one sample sequenced in a study of regulatory T cells in long-lasting Graves disease. Arm-PCR of CDR3 regions and iRepertoire HTBI primers were used to build TCR beta libraries. TCRdb re-derived calls from the multiplex PCR reads in MiXCR, one entry per CDR3 protein. Found here are approximately 350,000 distinct CDR3 sequences, 12% of them singletons; the top ten hold approximately 17%. Regarding time point: newly diagnosed GD, antithyroid drugs for less than 3 months. RNA extracted from PBMCs served as the sequencing template. The sample was also reused in another study, on T cells in Graves' hyperthyroidism and ophthalmopathy.

Sequencing used peripheral blood mononuclear cells (PBMCs), obtained at new diagnosis, from a patient treated with antithyroid drugs. The receptors shown here come from a woman aged 18-29 years with Graves disease.

This clonotype showed up many times. The rearrangement links TRBV6-1 to TRBJ1-6; unclear D gene. The CDR3 contains 12 residues. V lost 6 bases to trimming and J lost 7 bases, with 7 bases between them. Germline lookup yields CDR1 MNHNS and CDR2 SASEGT. The CDR3, as DNA: TGTGCCAGCAGGGCAGCAAATTCACCCCTCCACTTT. Protein product: CASRAANSPLHF.

This clonotype was counted many times. The genes are TRBV6-2 or TRBV6-3 and TRBJ2-6; unclear D gene. The CDR3 totals 17 residues. The germline V gene encodes CDR1 MNHEY and CDR2 SVGEGT. V lost 8 bases to trimming and J lost 1 base, with 18 bases between them. CDR3 residues: CASGNVDLPSGANVLTF. CDR3 DNA sequence: TGTGCCAGCGGAAACGTGGATCTACCATCTGGGGCCAACGTCCTGACTTTC.

On this clonotype: A much larger clone differs from this one at a single base, so this may be a read error. This chain uses TRBV19 with TRBJ2-1, with D possibly matching TRBD2 (7 bases). The length of the CDR3 is 14 residues. Germline loops: CDR1 LNHDA, CDR2 SQIVND (reference sequence). V shed 6 bases and J shed 6 bases, with 15 bases lying between them. The CDR3 is CASRLRGAGNEQFF. The CDR3 DNA follows: TGTGCCAGTAGGTTACGGGGGGCTGGCAATGAGCAGTTCTTC.

In this sample, this clonotype turned up many times. The chain has TRBV6-2 or TRBV6-3 and TRBJ1-2, with D possibly matching TRBD1 (6 bases). Germline loops: CDR1 MNHEY, CDR2 SVGEGT. Trimming cost V 5 bases and J 4 bases, with 17 bases left between them. This CDR3 is 15 amino acids long. The CDR3 loop is CASSKPGQLVYGYTF. CDR3 coding DNA: TGTGCCAGCAGTAAACCTGGACAGCTGGTCTATGGCTACACCTTC.

This clonotype was picked up many times. The chain links TRBV28 to TRBJ2-7; TRBD2 matches at 9 bases. This CDR3 is built from 16 residues. CDR1 and CDR2 from the germline V gene are MDHEN and SYDVKM. J gave up 2 bases and V 7 bases, and 12 bases lay outside the gene matches. CDR3 DNA: TGTGCCAGCACCACTGCGGGGGGGAGAATAACCTACGAGCAGTACTTC. Its translation is CASTTAGGRITYEQYF.

The genes are TRBV18 and TRBJ2-7, with unresolved D. V lost 6 bases and J lost 0, with 9 bases in between. Per germline, CDR1 KGHSH and CDR2 LQKENI. The CDR3 length is 13 residues. Here the CDR3 DNA reads TGTGCCAGCTCGATGACGGTCTCCTACGAGCAGTACTTC. This encodes CASSMTVSYEQYF.

A few counts support this clonotype. This chain connects TRBV19 to TRBJ1-1; D is undetermined. Germline V gene data show CDR1 as LNHDA and CDR2 as SQIVND (reference sequence). The V end was cut by 6 bases, the J end by 11 bases, with 16 bases between. The CDR3 sequence is 12 residues long. This CDR3 reads CASSLDRDEAFF. CDR3 nucleotides: TGTGCCAGTAGCCTAGACCGGGATGAGGCTTTCTTT.

This clonotype was detected ten times or more. The CDR3 here is CASSPESGSTQYF. The CDR3 DNA follows: TGTGCCAGCTCACCAGAAAGTGGGTCTACGCAGTATTTT. The chain has TRBV18 and TRBJ2-3; D is uncertain. V was clipped by 2 bases and J by 8 bases, with 11 bases between them. There are 13 residues in the CDR3. Germline V gene data show CDR1 as KGHSH and CDR2 as LQKENI.

This clonotype has ten or more counts. V usage is TRBV12-3 or TRBV12-4 and J usage is TRBJ2-3, with D unclear. CDR3 length: 12 residues. Trimming stripped 3 bases from V and 4 bases from J, with 5 bases between. The chain's CDR3 is CASSFFADTQYF. CDR3 DNA sequence: TGTGCCAGCAGTTTTTTCGCAGATACGCAGTATTTT.

This clonotype appeared many times. The chain uses TRBV6-2 or TRBV6-3 and TRBJ2-1; D gene unclear. Per germline, CDR1 MNHEY and CDR2 SVGEGT. V shed 2 bases and J shed 7 bases, with 6 bases lying between them. The CDR3 is 12 residues long. The CDR3 region is CASSYVRNEQFF. CDR3 coding DNA: TGTGCCAGCAGTTACGTCCGTAATGAGCAGTTCTTC.

The chain is built from TRBV9 and TRBJ1-1; D might be TRBD1 (6 bases). This CDR3 is built from 16 residues. Germline V gene data show CDR1 as SGDLS and CDR2 as YYNGEE. V lost 0 bases and J lost 4, with 16 bases in between. The CDR3 spells CASSVAGGGQGTEAFF. Here the CDR3 DNA reads TGTGCCAGCAGCGTAGCTGGGGGGGGCCAGGGCACTGAAGCTTTCTTT.

This clonotype was seen many times. This chain links TRBV19 with TRBJ1-1; the D is unclear. The V and J ends lost 6 bases and 0 bases respectively, with 14 bases between them. Germline V gene lookup returns CDR1 LNHDA and CDR2 SQIVND (reference sequence). The CDR3 totals 15 residues. The chain's CDR3 is CASSPTLTLNTEAFF. CDR3 DNA: TGTGCCAGTAGCCCGACTCTAACCCTGAACACTGAAGCTTTCTTT.

This clonotype occurred many times. The chain is built from TRBV7-8 and TRBJ2-5; TRBD2 agrees at 9 bases. The V segment lost 5 bases and the J segment 5 bases; nucleotides outside the gene matches: 9. Germline loops: CDR1 SGHVS, CDR2 FQNEAQ. The CDR3 runs 15 residues. Here the CDR3 reads CASSAGGAGWETQYF. The CDR3 coding sequence is TGTGCCAGCAGCGCGGGGGGGGCAGGGTGGGAGACCCAGTACTTC.

The chain carries TRBV11-3 and TRBJ2-2, with 9 bases fitting TRBD1. Germline CDR1 and CDR2: SGHNT and YENEEA. With V trimmed by 4 bases and J by 5 bases, 8 bases remained unmatched. This CDR3 is built from 16 residues. CDR3 loop: CASSSRQGVRTGELFF. The CDR3 nucleotides are TGTGCCAGCAGCTCCCGACAGGGGGTCAGGACCGGGGAGCTGTTTTTT.

This clonotype was counted ten times or more. The chain is built from TRBV9 and TRBJ1-2; 7 bases are a match to TRBD1. CDR3 length: 15 amino acids. Germline trimming cut 4 bases from V and 4 bases from J; bases unmatched to any gene: 10. CDR1 is SGDLS and CDR2 is YYNGEE in the germline V gene. This CDR3 is CASSPRDSGFYGYTF. CDR3 nucleotide sequence: TGTGCCAGCAGCCCTCGGGACAGTGGCTTCTATGGCTACACCTTC. The entire variable domain, with the rest obtained from reference TRBV9 and TRBJ1-2, is as follows: DSGVTQTPKHLITATGQRVTLRCSPRSGDLSVYWYQQSLDQGLQFLIQYYNGEERAKGNILERFSAQQFPDLHSELNLSSLELGDSALYFCASSPRDSGFYGYTFGSGTRLTVV.

This clonotype was seen a few times. The chain employs TRBV7-9 and TRBJ2-1, with no clear D. The V and J ends lost 3 bases and 0 bases respectively, with 15 bases between them. Germline lookup yields CDR1 SEHNR and CDR2 FQNEAQ (reference sequence). This CDR3 is 17 amino acids long. The DNA of the CDR3 is TGTGCCAGCAGCTTGGAAAGGGTCGGAAGCTCCTACAATGAGCAGTTCTTC. This sequence encodes CASSLERVGSSYNEQFF.

There are a few counts of this clonotype. The chain recombines TRBV4-2 with TRBJ2-3, with D unresolved. The germline gives CDR1 LGHNA, CDR2 YNFKEQ. This CDR3 has 18 amino acids. V was clipped by 1 base and J by 0 bases, with 17 bases between them. CDR3 nucleotides: TGTGCCAGCAGCCAAGCAGGAGTATTCGCGGCTAGCACAGATACGCAGTATTTT. Translating gives CASSQAGVFAASTDTQYF.

V and J are TRBV6-1 and TRBJ1-3, with 8 bases identical to TRBD1. The ends lost 8 bases at V and 2 bases at J; junction bases unmatched: 14. Germline V CDR1 and CDR2: MNHNS, SASEGT. This CDR3 spans 17 amino acids. CDR3 amino acids: CASQRAGGFSTGNTIYF. CDR3 sequence (DNA): TGTGCCAGCCAGCGGGCAGGGGGCTTTTCCACTGGAAACACCATATATTTT.